This TCR beta chain was observed in a study of cytomegalovirus exposure and HLA in healthy donors. The PCR made use of 60 Vbeta and 13 Jbeta primers. Clones were read by immunoSEQ multiplex PCR, and TCRdb kept only the in-frame ones, dropping some. This table has 90,000 to 140,000 clones, approximately 72% appearing once. V lost 0 bases, J lost 5 bases, and 16 bases lay in between. Looked up from germline, CDR1 is ENHRY and CDR2 is SYGVKD. This CDR3 is 17 amino acids long. This receptor was identified in a man aged 30 to 45 in good health and CMV-seronegative. The sample consisted of PBMCs. The chain employs TRBV10-3 and TRBJ1-4, with D possibly being TRBD1 (6 bases). CDR3 amino acids: CAISESRQGSRNEKLFF. Written as DNA, the CDR3 is TGTGCCATCAGTGAGTCGAGGCAGGGGAGTAGGAATGAAAAACTGTTTTTT.